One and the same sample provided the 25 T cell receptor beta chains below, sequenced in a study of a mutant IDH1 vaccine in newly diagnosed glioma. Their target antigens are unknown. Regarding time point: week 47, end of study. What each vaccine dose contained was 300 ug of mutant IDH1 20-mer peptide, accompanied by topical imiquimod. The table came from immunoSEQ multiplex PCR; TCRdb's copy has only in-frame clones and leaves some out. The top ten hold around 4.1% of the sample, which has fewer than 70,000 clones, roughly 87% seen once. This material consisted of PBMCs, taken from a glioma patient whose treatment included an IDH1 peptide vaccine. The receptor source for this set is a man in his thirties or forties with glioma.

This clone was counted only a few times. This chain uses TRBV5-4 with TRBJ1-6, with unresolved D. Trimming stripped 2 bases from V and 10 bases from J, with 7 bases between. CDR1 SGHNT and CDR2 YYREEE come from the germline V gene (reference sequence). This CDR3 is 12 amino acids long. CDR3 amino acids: CASSLVNSPLHF. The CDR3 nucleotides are TGTGCCAGCAGCTTAGTGAACTCACCCCTCCACTTT.

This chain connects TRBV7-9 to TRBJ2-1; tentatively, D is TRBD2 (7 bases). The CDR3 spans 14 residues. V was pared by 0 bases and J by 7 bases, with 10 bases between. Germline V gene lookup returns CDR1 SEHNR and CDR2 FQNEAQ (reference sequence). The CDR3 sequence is CASSLAGGRNEQFF. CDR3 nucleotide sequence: TGTGCCAGCAGCTTAGCGGGGGGGCGGAATGAGCAGTTCTTC.

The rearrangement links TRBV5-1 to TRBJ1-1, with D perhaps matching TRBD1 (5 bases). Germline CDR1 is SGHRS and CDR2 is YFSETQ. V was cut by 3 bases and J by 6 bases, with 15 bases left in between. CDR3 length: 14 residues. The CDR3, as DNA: TGCGCCAGCAGCTGGGACGGAATAAACGCTGAAGCTTTCTTT. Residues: CASSWDGINAEAFF.

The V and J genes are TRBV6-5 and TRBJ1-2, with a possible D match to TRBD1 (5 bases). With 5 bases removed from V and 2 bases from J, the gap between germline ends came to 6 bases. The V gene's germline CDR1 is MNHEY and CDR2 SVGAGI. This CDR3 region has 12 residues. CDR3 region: CASSRQNYGYTF. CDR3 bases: TGTGCCAGCAGTCGACAGAACTATGGCTACACCTTC.

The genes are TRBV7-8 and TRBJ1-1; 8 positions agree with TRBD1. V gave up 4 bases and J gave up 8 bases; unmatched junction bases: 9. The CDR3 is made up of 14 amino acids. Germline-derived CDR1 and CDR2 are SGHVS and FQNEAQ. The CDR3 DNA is TGTGCCAGCAGCTCGAGGAGAAACAGGGGGGAAGCTTTCTTT. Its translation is CASSSRRNRGEAFF.

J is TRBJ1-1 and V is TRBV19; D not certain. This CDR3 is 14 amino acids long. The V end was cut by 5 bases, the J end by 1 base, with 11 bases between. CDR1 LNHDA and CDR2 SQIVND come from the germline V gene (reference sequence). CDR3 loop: CASSLGKGNTEAFF. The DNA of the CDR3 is TGTGCCAGTAGTCTTGGGAAGGGGAACACTGAAGCTTTCTTT.

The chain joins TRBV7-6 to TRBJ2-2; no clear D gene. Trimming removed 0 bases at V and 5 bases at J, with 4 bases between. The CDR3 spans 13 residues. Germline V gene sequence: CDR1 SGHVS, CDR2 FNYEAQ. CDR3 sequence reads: CASSLAQTGELFF. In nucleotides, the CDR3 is TGTGCCAGCAGCTTAGCGCAAACCGGGGAGCTGTTTTTT.

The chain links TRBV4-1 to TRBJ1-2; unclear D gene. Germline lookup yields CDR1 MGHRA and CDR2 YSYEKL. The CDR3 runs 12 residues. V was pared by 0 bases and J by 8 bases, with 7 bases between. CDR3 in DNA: TGCGCCAGCAGCCAAGATCTAGGGGGCTACACCTTC. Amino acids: CASSQDLGGYTF.

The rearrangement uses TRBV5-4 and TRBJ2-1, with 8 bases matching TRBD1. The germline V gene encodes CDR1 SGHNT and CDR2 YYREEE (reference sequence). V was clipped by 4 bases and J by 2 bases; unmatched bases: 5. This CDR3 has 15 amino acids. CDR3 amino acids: CASSAMTGAYNEQFF. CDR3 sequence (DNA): TGTGCCAGCAGCGCGATGACAGGGGCCTACAATGAGCAGTTCTTC.

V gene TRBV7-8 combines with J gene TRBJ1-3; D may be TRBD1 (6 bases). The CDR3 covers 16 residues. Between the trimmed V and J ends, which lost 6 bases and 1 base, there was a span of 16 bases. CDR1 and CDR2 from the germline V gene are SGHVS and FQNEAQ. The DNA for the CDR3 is TGTGCCAGCAGGGGGGGGCCATACTCTTCTGGAAACACCATATATTTT. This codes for CASRGGPYSSGNTIYF. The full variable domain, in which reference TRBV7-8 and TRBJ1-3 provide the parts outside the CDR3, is GAGVSQSPRYKVAKRGQDVALRCDPISGHVSLFWYQQALGQGPEFLTYFQNEAQLDKSGLPSDRFFAERPEGSVSTLKIQRTQQEDSAVYLCASRGGPYSSGNTIYFGEGSWLTVV.

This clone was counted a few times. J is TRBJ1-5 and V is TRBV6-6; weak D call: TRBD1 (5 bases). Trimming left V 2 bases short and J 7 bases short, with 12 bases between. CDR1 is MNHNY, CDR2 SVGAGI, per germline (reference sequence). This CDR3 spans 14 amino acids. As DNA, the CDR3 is TGTGCCAGCAGTTACGGCAGGGAGTGGCAGCCCCAGCATTTT. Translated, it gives CASSYGREWQPQHF.

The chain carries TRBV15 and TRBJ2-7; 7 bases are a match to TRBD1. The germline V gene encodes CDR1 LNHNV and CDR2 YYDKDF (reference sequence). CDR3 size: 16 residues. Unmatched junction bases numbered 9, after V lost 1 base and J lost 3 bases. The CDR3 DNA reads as TGTGCCACCAGCAGAGGACAGGGCGAAGCTATCTACGAGCAGTACTTC. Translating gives CATSRGQGEAIYEQYF.

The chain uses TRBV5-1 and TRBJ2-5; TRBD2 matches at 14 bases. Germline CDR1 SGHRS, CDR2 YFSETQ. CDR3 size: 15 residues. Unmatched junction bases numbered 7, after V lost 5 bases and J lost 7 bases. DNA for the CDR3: TGCGCCAGCAGTTTGACTAGCGGGGGGGACGGGACCCAGTACTTC. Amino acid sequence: CASSLTSGGDGTQYF. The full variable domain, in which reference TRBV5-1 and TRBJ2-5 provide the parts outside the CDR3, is KAGVTQTPRYLIKTRGQQVTLSCSPISGHRSVSWYQQTPGQGLQFLFEYFSETQRNKGNFPGRFSGRQFSNSRSEMNVSTLELGDSALYLCASSLTSGGDGTQYFGPGTRLLVL.

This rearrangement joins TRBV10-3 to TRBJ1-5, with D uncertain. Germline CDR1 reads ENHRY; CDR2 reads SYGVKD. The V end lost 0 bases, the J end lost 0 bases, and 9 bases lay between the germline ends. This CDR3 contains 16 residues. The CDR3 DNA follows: TGTGCCATCAGTGAGTCGGGCAGTTATAGCAATCAGCCCCAGCATTTT. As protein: CAISESGSYSNQPQHF.

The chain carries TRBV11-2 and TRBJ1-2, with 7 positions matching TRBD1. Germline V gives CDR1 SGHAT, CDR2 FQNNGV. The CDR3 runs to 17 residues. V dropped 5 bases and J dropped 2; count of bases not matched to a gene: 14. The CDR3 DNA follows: TGTGCCAGCAGCCGGGGATCGCCCGGGACAGACAACTATGGCTACACCTTC. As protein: CASSRGSPGTDNYGYTF.

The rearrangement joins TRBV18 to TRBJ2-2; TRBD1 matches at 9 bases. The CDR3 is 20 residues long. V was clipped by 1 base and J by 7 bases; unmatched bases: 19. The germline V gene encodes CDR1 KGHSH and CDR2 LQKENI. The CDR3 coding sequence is TGTGCCAGCTCACCACAAGGACAGGGGCCGCGCCACGACGCGGGCGGGGAGCTGTTTTTT. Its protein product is CASSPQGQGPRHDAGGELFF.

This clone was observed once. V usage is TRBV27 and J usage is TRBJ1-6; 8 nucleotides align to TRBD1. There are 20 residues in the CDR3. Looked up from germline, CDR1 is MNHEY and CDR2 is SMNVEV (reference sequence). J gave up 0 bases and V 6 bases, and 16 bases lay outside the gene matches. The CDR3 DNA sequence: TGTGCCAGCAGCCCGAGTGGACAGGGACTACCTTACTCCTATAATTCACCCCTCCACTTT. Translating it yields CASSPSGQGLPYSYNSPLHF.

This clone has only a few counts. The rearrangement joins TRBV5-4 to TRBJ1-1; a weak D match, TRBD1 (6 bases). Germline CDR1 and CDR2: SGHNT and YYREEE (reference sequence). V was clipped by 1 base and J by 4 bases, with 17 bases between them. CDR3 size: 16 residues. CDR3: CASSLRQAGVGTEAFF. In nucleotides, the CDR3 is TGTGCCAGCAGCTTGAGACAGGCTGGGGTAGGCACTGAAGCTTTCTTT.

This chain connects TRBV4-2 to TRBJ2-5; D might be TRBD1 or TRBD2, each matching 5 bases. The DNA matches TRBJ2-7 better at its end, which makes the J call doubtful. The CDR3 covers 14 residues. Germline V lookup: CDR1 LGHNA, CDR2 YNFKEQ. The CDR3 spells CASSQTRDPDEQYF. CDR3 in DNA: TGTGCCAGCAGCCAAACCCGGGACCCAGACGAGCAGTACTTC.

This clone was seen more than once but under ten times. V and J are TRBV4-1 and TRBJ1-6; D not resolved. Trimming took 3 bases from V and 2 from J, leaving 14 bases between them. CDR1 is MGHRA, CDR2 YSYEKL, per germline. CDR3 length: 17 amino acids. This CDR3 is CASSHLVGYPYNSPLHF. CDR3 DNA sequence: TGCGCCAGCAGCCATCTAGTGGGGTACCCCTATAATTCACCCCTCCACTTT.

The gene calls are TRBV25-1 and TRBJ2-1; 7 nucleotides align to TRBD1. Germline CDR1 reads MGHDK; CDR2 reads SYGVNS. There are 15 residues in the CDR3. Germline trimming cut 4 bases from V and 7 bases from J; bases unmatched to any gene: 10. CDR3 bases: TGTGCCAGCAGTGGAAAACAGGGGCCGAGGAATGAGCAGTTCTTC. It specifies CASSGKQGPRNEQFF.

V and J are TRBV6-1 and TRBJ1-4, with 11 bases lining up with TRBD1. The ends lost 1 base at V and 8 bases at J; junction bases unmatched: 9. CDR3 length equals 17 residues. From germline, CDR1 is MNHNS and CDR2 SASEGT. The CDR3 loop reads CASSEGTGGRVEEKLFF. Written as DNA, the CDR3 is TGTGCCAGCAGTGAAGGGACAGGGGGCAGGGTAGAAGAAAAACTGTTTTTT.

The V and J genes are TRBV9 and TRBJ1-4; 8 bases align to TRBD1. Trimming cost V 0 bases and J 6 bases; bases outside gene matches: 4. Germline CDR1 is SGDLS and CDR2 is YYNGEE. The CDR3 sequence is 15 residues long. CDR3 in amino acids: CASSVGDRNYEKLFF. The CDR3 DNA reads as TGTGCCAGCAGCGTAGGGGACAGGAACTATGAAAAACTGTTTTTT. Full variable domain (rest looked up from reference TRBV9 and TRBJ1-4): DSGVTQTPKHLITATGQRVTLRCSPRSGDLSVYWYQQSLDQGLQFLIQYYNGEERAKGNILERFSAQQFPDLHSELNLSSLELGDSALYFCASSVGDRNYEKLFFGSGTQLSVL.

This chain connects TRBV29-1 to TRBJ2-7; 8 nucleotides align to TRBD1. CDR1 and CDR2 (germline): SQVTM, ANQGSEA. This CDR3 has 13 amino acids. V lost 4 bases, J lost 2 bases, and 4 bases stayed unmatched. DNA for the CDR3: TGCAGCGTTGTACAGGGGGGTACCTACGAGCAGTACTTC. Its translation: CSVVQGGTYEQYF.

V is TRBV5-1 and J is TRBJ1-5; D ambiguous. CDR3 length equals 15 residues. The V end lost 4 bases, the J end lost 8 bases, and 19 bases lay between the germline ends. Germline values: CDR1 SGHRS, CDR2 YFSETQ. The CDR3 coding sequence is TGCGCCAGCAGCCCGGGGAGCGGACTTAGGGAGCCCCAGCATTTT. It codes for CASSPGSGLREPQHF. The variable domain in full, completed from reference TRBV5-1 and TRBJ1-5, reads KAGVTQTPRYLIKTRGQQVTLSCSPISGHRSVSWYQQTPGQGLQFLFEYFSETQRNKGNFPGRFSGRQFSNSRSEMNVSTLELGDSALYLCASSPGSGLREPQHFGDGTRLSIL.